This TCR beta chain was profiled in a study of shared clonotypes between healthy human individuals. As for the study in general: Three CD4 naive, three CD4 memory, two CD8 naive and one CD8 memory plate were used per donor. Study-wide findings and caveats: Among non-shared clonotypes, generation probabilities were lower than among those shared by all four donors.

This CDR3 spans 14 amino acids. V dropped 3 bases and J dropped 8 bases, with 13 bases sitting between them. Germline loops: CDR1 KGHSH, CDR2 LQKENI. Comment on this clone: Its antigen is not identified.

Over several immunoSEQ plates, each subset's genomic DNA was distributed in even portions. Measured with immunoSEQ multiplex PCR; TCRdb has only the in-frame clones, and not every one. The top ten hold roughly 0.14% of the sample, which has about 2.4 million clones, roughly nine tenths seen once. The clonotype comes from a man aged 18 to 35 in good health. V usage is TRBV18 and J usage is TRBJ1-4, with a weak D call TRBD1 (5 bases). The specimen sequenced was naive CD4+ T cells sorted from blood. As for subset: CD45RA+ positively selected. The CDR3 DNA sequence: TGTGCCAGCTCACCGAGCACAGGCGGGGAAAAACTGTTTTTT. It encodes CASSPSTGGEKLFF.